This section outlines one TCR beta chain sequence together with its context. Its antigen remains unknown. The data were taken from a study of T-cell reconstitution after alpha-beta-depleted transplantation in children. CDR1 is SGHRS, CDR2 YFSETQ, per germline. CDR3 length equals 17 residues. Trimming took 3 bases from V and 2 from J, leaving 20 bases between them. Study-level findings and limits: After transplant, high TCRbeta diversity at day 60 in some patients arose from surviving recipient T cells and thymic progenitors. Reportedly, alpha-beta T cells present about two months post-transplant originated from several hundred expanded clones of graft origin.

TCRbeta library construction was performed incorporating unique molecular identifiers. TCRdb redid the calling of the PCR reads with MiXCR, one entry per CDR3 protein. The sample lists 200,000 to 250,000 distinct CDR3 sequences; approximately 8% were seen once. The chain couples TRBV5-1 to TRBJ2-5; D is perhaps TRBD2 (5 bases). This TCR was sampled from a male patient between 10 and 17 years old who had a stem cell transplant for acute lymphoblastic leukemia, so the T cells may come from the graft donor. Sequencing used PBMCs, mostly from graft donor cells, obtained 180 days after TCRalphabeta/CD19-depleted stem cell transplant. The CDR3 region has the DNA TGCGCCAGCAGCTCGGCGAGGTCTGGAGGCAATCAAGAGACCCAGTACTTC. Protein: CASSSARSGGNQETQYF.